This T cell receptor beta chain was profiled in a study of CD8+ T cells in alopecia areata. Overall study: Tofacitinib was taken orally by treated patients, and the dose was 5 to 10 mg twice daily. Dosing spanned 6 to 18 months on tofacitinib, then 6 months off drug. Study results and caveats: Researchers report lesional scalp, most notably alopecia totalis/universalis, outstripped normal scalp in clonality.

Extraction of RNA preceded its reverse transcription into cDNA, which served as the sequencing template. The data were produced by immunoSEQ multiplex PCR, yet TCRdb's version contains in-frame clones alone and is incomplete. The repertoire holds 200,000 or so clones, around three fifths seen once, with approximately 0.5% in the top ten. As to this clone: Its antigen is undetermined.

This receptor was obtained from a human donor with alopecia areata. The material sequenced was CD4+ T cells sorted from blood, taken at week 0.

The CDR3 protein is CASSLVWGPVDTQYF. Here the CDR3 DNA reads TGTGCCAGCAGCTTGGTTTGGGGGCCGGTAGATACGCAGTATTTT. The chain joins TRBV7-9 to TRBJ2-3, with a possible D match to TRBD1 (6 bases). This CDR3 spans 15 amino acids. The germline V gene encodes CDR1 SEHNR and CDR2 FQNEAQ (reference sequence). Trimming cost V 3 bases and J 5 bases, with 15 bases left between them. Together with reference TRBV7-9 and TRBJ2-3, the CDR3 gives the full variable domain: DTGVSQNPRHKITKRGQNVTFRCDPISEHNRLYWYRQTLGQGPEFLTYFQNEAQLEKSRLLSDRFSAERPKGSFSTLEIQRTEQGDSAMYLCASSLVWGPVDTQYFGPGTRLTVL.